One and the same sample provided the 11 T cell receptor beta chains below, sequenced in a study of blood T cell repertoires in COVID-19. Repertoires were generated with immunoSEQ multiplex PCR, while TCRdb's copy carries only in-frame clones and drops some. The sample contains more than 300,000 clones, around 87% of which appear only once. Sequenced input: PBMCs or T cells enriched from blood (not recorded which). The receptor set was obtained from a middle-aged man in a cohort exposed to, infected with or recovered from COVID-19 (not recorded which).

The chain recombines TRBV3-1 (or the pseudogene TRBV3-2) with TRBJ1-1, with D maybe TRBD1 (5 bases). CDR1 and CDR2 from the germline V gene are LGHDT and YNNKEL (reference sequence). Trimming stripped 2 bases from V and 8 bases from J, with 6 bases between. The CDR3 is 11 amino acids. The CDR3 spells CASSQRGEAFF. The CDR3 nucleotides are TGTGCCAGCAGCCAAAGGGGAGAAGCTTTCTTT.

The chain is built from TRBV5-1 and TRBJ2-2, with 10 bases that match TRBD1. This CDR3 region has 17 residues. Per germline, CDR1 SGHRS and CDR2 YFSETQ. Trimming removed 4 bases from V and 0 bases from J; junction bases left unmatched: 6. The CDR3 region has the DNA TGCGCCAGCAGCCAGGACAGGGGGATTGCGAACACCGGGGAGCTGTTTTTT. Translating it yields CASSQDRGIANTGELFF.

This chain connects TRBV28 to TRBJ2-7, with 12 bases matching TRBD2. This CDR3 comprises 14 residues. Looked up from germline, CDR1 is MDHEN and CDR2 is SYDVKM. Trimming cost V 3 bases and J 9 bases; bases outside gene matches: 6. CDR3 nucleotides: TGTGCCAGCAGTTTGCTAGCGGGAGGGTTCGGGCAGTACTTC. It encodes CASSLLAGGFGQYF.

This chain links TRBV30 with TRBJ1-5; the D is unclear. V was pared by 0 bases and J by 7 bases, with 13 bases between. The CDR3 spans 14 residues. Germline V gene lookup returns CDR1 GTSNPN and CDR2 SVGIG (reference sequence). CDR3 sequence: CAWSVPQGGQPQHF. The CDR3 DNA reads as TGTGCCTGGAGTGTACCACAAGGCGGCCAGCCCCAGCATTTT.

This chain uses TRBV2 with TRBJ2-2; 11 bases fit TRBD2. The CDR3 is 14 amino acids. Per germline, CDR1 SNHLY and CDR2 FYNNEI. Losses at the gene ends were 4 bases for V and 11 bases for J; bases not matched to a gene: 6. This chain's CDR3 is CASSGLTSGAELFF. DNA for the CDR3: TGTGCCAGCAGTGGCCTGACTAGCGGGGCCGAGCTGTTTTTT.

In DNA, the CDR3 is TGTGCCAGTAGTATAGGGCCGTCAAGCTACGAGCAGTACTTC. It translates to CASSIGPSSYEQYF. V gene TRBV19 combines with J gene TRBJ2-7, with unresolved D. CDR3 length: 14 amino acids. Trimming pared 1 base from V and 3 bases from J, leaving 10 bases between. CDR1 is LNHDA and CDR2 is SQIVND in the germline V gene (reference sequence).

J is TRBJ1-4 and V is TRBV19; D is undetermined. The CDR3 has 15 residues. The V and J ends lost 5 bases and 3 bases respectively, with 13 bases between them. CDR1 and CDR2 from the germline V gene are LNHDA and SQIVND (reference sequence). CDR3 DNA: TGTGCCAGTAGTGCCCCGAGGAGCTCTAATGAAAAACTGTTTTTT. Translating gives CASSAPRSSNEKLFF.

CDR3 region: CAISGGLAGTGTDTQYF. CDR3 nucleotide sequence: TGTGCCATCAGTGGAGGGCTAGCGGGAACTGGCACAGATACGCAGTATTTT. The gene calls are TRBV10-3 and TRBJ2-3; 9 bases are a match to TRBD2. Germline-derived CDR1 and CDR2 are ENHRY and SYGVKD. With V trimmed by 4 bases and J by 1 base, 9 bases remained unmatched. There are 17 residues in the CDR3.

Of note for this clone: At one end, the junction sequence differs from germline, possibly due to a read error. The CDR3 reads CASSSPGQGYVDF. The CDR3 DNA sequence: TGTGCCAGTAGTTCTCCGGGACAGGGCTACGTGGACTTC. V usage is TRBV19 and J usage is TRBJ2-7; TRBD1 agrees at 9 bases. This CDR3 comprises 13 residues. Germline CDR1 is LNHDA and CDR2 is SQIVND (reference sequence).

V gene TRBV2 combines with J gene TRBJ1-2; the D is unclear. This CDR3 comprises 14 residues. V dropped 5 bases and J dropped 4 bases, with 14 bases sitting between them. CDR1 is SNHLY and CDR2 is FYNNEI in the germline V gene. The CDR3 DNA reads TGTGCCAGCAGTTCCCAGTTCGGGAGCTATGGCTACACCTTC. Its protein product is CASSSQFGSYGYTF.

This chain uses TRBV4-1 with TRBJ2-3; 9 nucleotides align to TRBD2. After removal of 7 bases from V and 6 bases from J, the junction contained 11 bases not matched to a gene. The CDR3 is 15 residues long. Germline values: CDR1 MGHRA, CDR2 YSYEKL. The CDR3 here is CASTPGGSGSDTQYF. CDR3 coding DNA: TGCGCCAGCACCCCAGGCGGTAGCGGGAGCGATACGCAGTATTTT.